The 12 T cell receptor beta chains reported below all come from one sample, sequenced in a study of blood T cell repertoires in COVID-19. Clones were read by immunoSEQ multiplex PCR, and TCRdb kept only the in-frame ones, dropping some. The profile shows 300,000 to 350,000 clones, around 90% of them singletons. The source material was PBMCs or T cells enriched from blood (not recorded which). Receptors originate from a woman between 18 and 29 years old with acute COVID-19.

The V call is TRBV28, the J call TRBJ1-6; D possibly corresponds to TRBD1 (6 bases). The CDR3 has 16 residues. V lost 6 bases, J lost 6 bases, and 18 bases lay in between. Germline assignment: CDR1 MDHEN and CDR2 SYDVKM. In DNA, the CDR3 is TGTGCCAGCAGCCAGTGGGCAGGGGCAGGTAATTCACCCCTCCACTTT. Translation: CASSQWAGAGNSPLHF.

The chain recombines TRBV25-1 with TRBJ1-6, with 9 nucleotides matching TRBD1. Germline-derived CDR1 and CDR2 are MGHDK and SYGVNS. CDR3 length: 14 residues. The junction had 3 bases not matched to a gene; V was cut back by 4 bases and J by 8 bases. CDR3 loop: CASSAGQGYSPLHF. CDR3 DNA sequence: TGTGCCAGCAGTGCGGGACAGGGATATTCACCCCTCCACTTT.

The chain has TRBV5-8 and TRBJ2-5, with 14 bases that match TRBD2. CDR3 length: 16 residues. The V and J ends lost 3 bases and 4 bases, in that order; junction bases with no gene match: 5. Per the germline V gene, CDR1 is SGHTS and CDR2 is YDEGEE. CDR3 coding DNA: TGTGCCAGCAGCTCGGGACTAGCGGGAGTTGCAGAGACCCAGTACTTC. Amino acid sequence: CASSSGLAGVAETQYF.

The CDR3 region is CATSSRSGMGYGYTF. The CDR3 nucleotides are TGTGCCACCAGCTCCCGATCAGGGATGGGCTATGGCTACACCTTC. The chain has TRBV15 and TRBJ1-2, with a tentative D call TRBD1 (5 bases). Looked up from germline, CDR1 is LNHNV and CDR2 is YYDKDF (reference sequence). This CDR3 contains 15 residues. V was pared by 5 bases and J by 4 bases, with 17 bases between.

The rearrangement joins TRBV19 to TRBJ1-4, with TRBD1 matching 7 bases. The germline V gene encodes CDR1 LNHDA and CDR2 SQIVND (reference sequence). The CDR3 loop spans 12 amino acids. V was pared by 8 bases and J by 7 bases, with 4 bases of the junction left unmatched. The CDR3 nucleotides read TGTGCCAGTGCCGGGACAGCTGAAAAACTGTTTTTT. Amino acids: CASAGTAEKLFF.

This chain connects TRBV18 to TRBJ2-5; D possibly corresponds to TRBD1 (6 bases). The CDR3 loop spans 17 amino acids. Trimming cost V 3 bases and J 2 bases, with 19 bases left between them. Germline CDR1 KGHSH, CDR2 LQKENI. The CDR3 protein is CASSPPNPTGYQETQYF. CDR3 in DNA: TGTGCCAGCTCACCGCCTAACCCGACAGGTTATCAAGAGACCCAGTACTTC.

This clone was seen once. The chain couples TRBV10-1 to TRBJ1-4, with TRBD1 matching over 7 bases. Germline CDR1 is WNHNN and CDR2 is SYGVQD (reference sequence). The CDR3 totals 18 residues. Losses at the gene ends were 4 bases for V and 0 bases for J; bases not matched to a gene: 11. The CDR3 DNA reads TGCGCCAGCAGTGTGGGACAGAGGCTGATCGCAACTAATGAAAAACTGTTTTTT. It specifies CASSVGQRLIATNEKLFF.

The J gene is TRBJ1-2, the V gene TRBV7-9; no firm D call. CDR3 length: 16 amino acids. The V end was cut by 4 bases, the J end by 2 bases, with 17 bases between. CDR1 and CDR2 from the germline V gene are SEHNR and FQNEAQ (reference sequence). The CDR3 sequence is CASSSTLGRMNYGYTF. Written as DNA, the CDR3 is TGTGCCAGCAGCTCAACTCTGGGCCGCATGAACTATGGCTACACCTTC. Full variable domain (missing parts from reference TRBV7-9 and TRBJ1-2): DTGVSQNPRHKITKRGQNVTFRCDPISEHNRLYWYRQTLGQGPEFLTYFQNEAQLEKSRLLSDRFSAERPKGSFSTLEIQRTEQGDSAMYLCASSSTLGRMNYGYTFGSGTRLTVV.

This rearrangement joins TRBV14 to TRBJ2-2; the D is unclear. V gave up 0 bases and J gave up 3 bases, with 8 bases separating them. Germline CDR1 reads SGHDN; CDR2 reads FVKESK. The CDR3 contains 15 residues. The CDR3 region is CASSQDSTYTGELFF. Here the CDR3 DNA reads TGTGCCAGCAGCCAAGATTCTACCTACACCGGGGAGCTGTTTTTT.

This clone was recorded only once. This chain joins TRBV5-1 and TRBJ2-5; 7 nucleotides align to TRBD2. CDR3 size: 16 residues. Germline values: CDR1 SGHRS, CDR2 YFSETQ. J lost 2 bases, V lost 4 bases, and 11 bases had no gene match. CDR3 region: CASSVSTGTIQETQYF. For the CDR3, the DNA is TGCGCCAGCAGCGTGAGCACCGGGACTATACAAGAGACCCAGTACTTC.

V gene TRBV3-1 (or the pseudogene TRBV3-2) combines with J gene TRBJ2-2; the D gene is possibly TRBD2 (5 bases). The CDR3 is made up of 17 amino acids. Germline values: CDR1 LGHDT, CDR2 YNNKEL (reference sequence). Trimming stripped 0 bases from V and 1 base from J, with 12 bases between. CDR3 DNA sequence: TGTGCCAGCAGCCAAGATCCCCGGAGGTGGAACACCGGGGAGCTGTTTTTT. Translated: CASSQDPRRWNTGELFF.

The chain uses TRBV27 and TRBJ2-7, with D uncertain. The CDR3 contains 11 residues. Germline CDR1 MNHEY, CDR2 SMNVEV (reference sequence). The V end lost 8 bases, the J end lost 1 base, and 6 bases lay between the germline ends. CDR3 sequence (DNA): TGTGCCAGCCCCAATTCCTACGAGCAGTACTTC. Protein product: CASPNSYEQYF.